The subject of this entry is one TCR beta chain. Its antigen is not identified. The data belong to a study of T cells after yellow fever vaccination. The study, taken as a whole, reports: Booster sampling recovered most clones from primary vaccination (approximately 97% CD4, around 88% CD8).

Synthesis of TCR cDNA relied on 5'RACE template switching, which attached a universal primer site and UMIs. TCRdb ran MiXCR on the 5' RACE reads and lists one entry per CDR3 protein. Of 450,000 to 550,000 distinct CDR3 sequences listed, about a fifth were seen once; the top ten hold around 17%. Trimming removed 0 bases at V and 6 bases at J, with 8 bases between. CDR1 and CDR2 from the germline V gene are SEHNR and FQNEAQ (reference sequence). This CDR3 region has 13 residues. This material consisted of PBMCs, taken less than 25 days after the first yellow fever vaccination. This clonotype originated in a man between 18 and 35 years old who received the YFV17D yellow fever vaccine. The rearrangement joins TRBV7-9 to TRBJ1-2; possibly TRBD1 for D (6 bases). As DNA, the CDR3 is TGTGCCAGCAGCTTAGCGGGGGGGCATGGCTACACCTTC. Amino acids: CASSLAGGHGYTF. Using reference TRBV7-9 and TRBJ1-2 for the parts outside the CDR3, the full variable domain is DTGVSQNPRHKITKRGQNVTFRCDPISEHNRLYWYRQTLGQGPEFLTYFQNEAQLEKSRLLSDRFSAERPKGSFSTLEIQRTEQGDSAMYLCASSLAGGHGYTFGSGTRLTVV.